The 2 T cell receptor beta chains below come from one sample, sequenced in a study of T and B cells in COVID-19 patients. BIOMED2 TRB-A/B primer pools were used in multiplex TRB PCR. TCRdb reanalysed the multiplex PCR reads using MiXCR and keeps one entry per CDR3 protein. The sample records 3,800 or so distinct CDR3 sequences, less than 25% being singletons. From blood, about 250-500 ng of genomic DNA served as TRB template. Sequencing was performed on blood. The receptors come from a human donor with active COVID-19.

About this clonotype itself: Being one base from a much bigger clone, this may be a read error. The chain uses TRBV7-2 and TRBJ2-1; TRBD1 or TRBD2 may be the D gene (5 bases each). This CDR3 comprises 15 residues. V dropped 4 bases and J dropped 9 bases, with 19 bases sitting between them. Looked up from germline, CDR1 is SGHTA and CDR2 is FQGNSA. The CDR3 DNA reads TGTGCCAGCAGCTCGTCCCGGGCCCCAGGGACTGAGCAGTTCTTC. This translates into CASSSSRAPGTEQFF.

The table lists this clonotype with a few counts. The chain couples TRBV20-1 to TRBJ1-3, with D hard to call. The CDR3 has 13 amino acids. Per germline, CDR1 DFQATT and CDR2 SNEGSKA (reference sequence). V lost 6 bases and J 3 bases, leaving 12 bases between the germline ends. The CDR3 region has the DNA TGCAGTGCCGTCCAGGCTTTTGGAAACACCATATATTTT. This gives the protein CSAVQAFGNTIYF.